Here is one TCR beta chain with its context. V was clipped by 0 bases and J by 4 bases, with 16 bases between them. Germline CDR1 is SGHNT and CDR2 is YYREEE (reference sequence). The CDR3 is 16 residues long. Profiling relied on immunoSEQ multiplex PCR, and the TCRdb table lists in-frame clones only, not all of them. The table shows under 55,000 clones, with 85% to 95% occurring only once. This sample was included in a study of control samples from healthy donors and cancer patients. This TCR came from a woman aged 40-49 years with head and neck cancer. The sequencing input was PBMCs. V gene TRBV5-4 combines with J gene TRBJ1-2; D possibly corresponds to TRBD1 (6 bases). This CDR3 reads CASSLVSGALGYGYTF. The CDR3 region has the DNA TGTGCCAGCAGCTTGGTCTCGGGGGCGCTTGGCTATGGCTACACCTTC.